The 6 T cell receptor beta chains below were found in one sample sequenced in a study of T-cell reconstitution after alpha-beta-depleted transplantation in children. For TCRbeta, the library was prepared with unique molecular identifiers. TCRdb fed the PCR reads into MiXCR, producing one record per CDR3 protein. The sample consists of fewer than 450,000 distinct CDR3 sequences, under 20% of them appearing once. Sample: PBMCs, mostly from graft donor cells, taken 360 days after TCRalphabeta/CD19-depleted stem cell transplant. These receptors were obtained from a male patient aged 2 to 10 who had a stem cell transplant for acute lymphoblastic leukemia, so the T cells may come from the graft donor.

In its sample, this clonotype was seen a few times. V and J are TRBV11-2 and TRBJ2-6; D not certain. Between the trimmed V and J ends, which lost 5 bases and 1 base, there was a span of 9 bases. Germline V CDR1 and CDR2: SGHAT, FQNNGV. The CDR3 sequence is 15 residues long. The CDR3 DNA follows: TGTGCCAGCAGCGCCTTCAGATCTGGGGCCAACGTCCTGACTTTC. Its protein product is CASSAFRSGANVLTF.

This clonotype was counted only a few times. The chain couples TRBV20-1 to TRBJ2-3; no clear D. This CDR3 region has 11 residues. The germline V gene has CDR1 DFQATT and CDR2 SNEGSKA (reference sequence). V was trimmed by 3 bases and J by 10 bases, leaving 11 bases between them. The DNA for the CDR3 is TGCAGTGCTAGGCAGACCAGTCCGCAGTATTTT. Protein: CSARQTSPQYF.

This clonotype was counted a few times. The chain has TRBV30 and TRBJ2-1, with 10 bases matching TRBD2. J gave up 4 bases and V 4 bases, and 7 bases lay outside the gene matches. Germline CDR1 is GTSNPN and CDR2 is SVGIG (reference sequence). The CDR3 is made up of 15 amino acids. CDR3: CAWKLTSGSYNEQFF. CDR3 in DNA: TGTGCCTGGAAGCTGACTAGCGGGTCTTACAATGAGCAGTTCTTC. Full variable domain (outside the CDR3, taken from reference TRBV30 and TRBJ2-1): SQTIHQWPATLVQPVGSPLSLECTVEGTSNPNLYWYRQAAGRGLQLLFYSVGIGQISSEVPQNLSASRPQDRQFILSSKKLLLSDSGFYLCAWKLTSGSYNEQFFGPGTRLTVL.

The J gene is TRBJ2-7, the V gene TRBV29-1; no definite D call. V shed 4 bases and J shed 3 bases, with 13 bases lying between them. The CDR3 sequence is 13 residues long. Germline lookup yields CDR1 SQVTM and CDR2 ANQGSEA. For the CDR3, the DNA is TGCAGCGTTGCAGCTGGGGTCTTCTACGAGCAGTACTTC. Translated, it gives CSVAAGVFYEQYF.

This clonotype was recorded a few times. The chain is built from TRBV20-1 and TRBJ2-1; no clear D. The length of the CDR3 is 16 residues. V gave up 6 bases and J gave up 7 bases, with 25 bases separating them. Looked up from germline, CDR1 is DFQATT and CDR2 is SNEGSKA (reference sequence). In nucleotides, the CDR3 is TGCAGTGCCTTCTCTCTCCCCGCCCAATTCCGGAATGAGCAGTTCTTC. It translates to CSAFSLPAQFRNEQFF.

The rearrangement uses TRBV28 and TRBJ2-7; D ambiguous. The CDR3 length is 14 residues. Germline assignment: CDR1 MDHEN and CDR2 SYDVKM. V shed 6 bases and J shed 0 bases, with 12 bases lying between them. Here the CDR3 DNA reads TGTGCCAGCAGAACGGCCACCCTCTCCTACGAGCAGTACTTC. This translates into CASRTATLSYEQYF.